Shown below are 6 T cell receptor beta chains from a single sample sequenced in a study of OX40 agonist ivuxolimab in advanced cancers. Method: immunoSEQ multiplex PCR; TCRdb's copy keeps in-frame clones and lacks some. Among 60,000 to 75,000 clones, approximately 78% were seen once, and the ten largest hold 0.8% to 1.1%. The sample was CD4+ or CD8+ T cells sorted from blood, taken in a trial of the OX40 agonist ivuxolimab. The receptor set was obtained from an adult with an advanced solid tumor such as melanoma, head and neck, liver or kidney cancer.

This clone came up a few times. The J gene is TRBJ1-6, the V gene TRBV19, with 10 bases identical to TRBD1. This CDR3 is 14 amino acids long. The trim removed 6 bases at V and 10 bases at J, leaving 6 bases unmatched. The germline V gene encodes CDR1 LNHDA and CDR2 SQIVND (reference sequence). In DNA form, the CDR3 reads TGTGCCAGTAGCCACCGGGACAGGGGCTCACCCCTCCACTTT. It yields the protein CASSHRDRGSPLHF.

The chain employs TRBV6-5 and TRBJ2-7, with D unresolved. CDR3 size: 12 residues. Germline values: CDR1 MNHEY, CDR2 SVGAGI. Trimming took off 11 bases at V and 2 bases at J, with 13 bases between the two ends. This chain's CDR3 is CASLSPPYEQYF. CDR3 sequence (DNA): TGTGCCTCCCTAAGTCCCCCCTACGAGCAGTACTTC.

The chain carries TRBV11-3 and TRBJ2-3, with 7 nucleotides matching TRBD2. The CDR3 is 14 amino acids. Germline V gene data show CDR1 as SGHNT and CDR2 as YENEEA. With 4 bases clipped from V and 6 bases from J, the junction kept 7 bases outside the gene matches. This CDR3 is CASSSPGEGDTQYF. In nucleotides, the CDR3 is TGTGCCAGCAGCTCCCCGGGGGAGGGCGATACGCAGTATTTT.

The genes are TRBV5-1 and TRBJ2-3, with 8 bases identical to TRBD1. V gave up 7 bases and J gave up 4 bases; unmatched junction bases: 11. Germline lookup yields CDR1 SGHRS and CDR2 YFSETQ. The CDR3 sequence is 15 residues long. CDR3 bases: TGCGCCAGCTGCCCATCCGGACAGGGCGCAGATACGCAGTATTTT. Translating it yields CASCPSGQGADTQYF.

The V gene is TRBV4-1, the J gene TRBJ2-2; a possible D gene is TRBD1 (5 bases). Trimming removed 1 base at V and 0 bases at J, with 9 bases between. Germline V gene data show CDR1 as MGHRA and CDR2 as YSYEKL. The CDR3 consists of 16 residues. This CDR3 reads CASSQGAQANTGELFF. The CDR3, as DNA: TGCGCCAGCAGCCAAGGAGCACAGGCGAACACCGGGGAGCTGTTTTTT.

The V call is TRBV7-8, the J call TRBJ1-1; possibly TRBD1 for D (6 bases). The V and J ends lost 5 bases and 2 bases respectively, with 12 bases between them. The CDR3 contains 14 residues. Germline CDR1 and CDR2: SGHVS and FQNEAQ. CDR3 sequence: CASSQGTTNTEAFF. In nucleotides, the CDR3 is TGTGCCAGCAGCCAGGGGACGACCAACACTGAAGCTTTCTTT.